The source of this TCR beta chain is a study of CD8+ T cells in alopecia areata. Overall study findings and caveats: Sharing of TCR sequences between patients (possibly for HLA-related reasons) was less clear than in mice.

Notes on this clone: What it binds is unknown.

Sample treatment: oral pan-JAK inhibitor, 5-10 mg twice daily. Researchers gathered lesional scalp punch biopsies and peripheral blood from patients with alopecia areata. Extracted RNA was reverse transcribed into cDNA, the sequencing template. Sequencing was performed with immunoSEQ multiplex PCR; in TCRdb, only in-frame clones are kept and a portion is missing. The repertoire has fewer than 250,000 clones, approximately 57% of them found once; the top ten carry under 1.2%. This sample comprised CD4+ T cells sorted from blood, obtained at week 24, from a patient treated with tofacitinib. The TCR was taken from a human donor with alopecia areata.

CDR3 region: CASSGRGNTEAFF. CDR3 sequence (DNA): TGTGCCAGCTCCGGAAGGGGAAATACTGAAGCTTTCTTT. The chain has TRBV21-1 and TRBJ1-1; TRBD1 is the table's D call and was not checked against the DNA. TRBV21-1 is a pseudogene locus. The CDR3 loop spans 13 amino acids.